These 16 T cell receptor beta chains were sequenced from one sample in a study of radiotherapy plus CTLA-4 blockade in lung cancer. The data were produced by immunoSEQ multiplex PCR, yet TCRdb's version contains in-frame clones alone and is incomplete. The sample yields roughly 86,000 clones, roughly four fifths seen once. Material: peripheral blood, obtained from a patient treated with radiotherapy plus ipilimumab. The receptors derive from a human donor with non-small cell lung cancer who had stable disease on radiotherapy plus ipilimumab.

The chain is built from TRBV6-1 and TRBJ1-1; no definite D call. The germline V and J ends were trimmed by 6 bases and 0 bases, with 14 bases remaining between them. In germline, CDR1 is MNHNS, CDR2 SASEGT. The CDR3 totals 15 residues. CDR3 bases: TGTGCCAGCAGGGGAGCCAGGCCGATGAACACTGAAGCTTTCTTT. Amino acids: CASRGARPMNTEAFF.

This chain joins TRBV9 and TRBJ2-6; possible D gene TRBD2, 7 bases. The germline V gene encodes CDR1 SGDLS and CDR2 YYNGEE. The CDR3 covers 17 residues. V lost 4 bases and J lost 0, with 14 bases in between. Here the CDR3 reads CASSRGGGGSGANVLTF. CDR3 DNA sequence: TGTGCCAGCAGCAGGGGGGGTGGCGGCTCTGGGGCCAACGTCCTGACTTTC.

The chain recombines TRBV7-9 with TRBJ2-7, with 7 bases fitting TRBD2. From germline, CDR1 is SEHNR and CDR2 FQNEAQ (reference sequence). Trimming at V came to 7 bases and at J to 2 bases, leaving 11 bases not matched to a gene. The CDR3 sequence is 15 residues long. This chain's CDR3 is CASNSGASGAYEQYF. CDR3 nucleotide sequence: TGTGCCAGCAATTCCGGAGCTAGCGGTGCCTACGAGCAGTACTTC. Drawing the rest from reference TRBV7-9 and TRBJ2-7, the complete variable domain is DTGVSQNPRHKITKRGQNVTFRCDPISEHNRLYWYRQTLGQGPEFLTYFQNEAQLEKSRLLSDRFSAERPKGSFSTLEIQRTEQGDSAMYLCASNSGASGAYEQYFGPGTRLTVT.

This chain links TRBV5-1 with TRBJ1-2; maybe TRBD1 (5 bases). V was clipped by 2 bases and J by 5 bases, with 13 bases between them. The CDR3 has 14 amino acids. Germline V lookup: CDR1 SGHRS, CDR2 YFSETQ. In DNA form, the CDR3 reads TGCGCCAGCAGCTTTGAGTCAGGGAAATATGGCTACACCTTC. This gives the protein CASSFESGKYGYTF.

V and J are TRBV7-8 and TRBJ1-6; TRBD1 aligns across 8 bases. V lost 5 bases to trimming and J lost 10 bases; unmatched junction nucleotides: 10. The CDR3 covers 15 residues. Germline loops: CDR1 SGHVS, CDR2 FQNEAQ. The CDR3, as DNA: TGTGCCAGCAGCCGAGGGGGACAGGAAAAATCACCCCTCCACTTT. It yields the protein CASSRGGQEKSPLHF.

This clone was observed a handful of times. This sequence joins TRBV7-9 and TRBJ1-3, with D tentatively TRBD1 (6 bases). Germline CDR1 is SEHNR and CDR2 is FQNEAQ (reference sequence). This CDR3 contains 16 residues. V was pared by 2 bases and J by 2 bases, with 13 bases between. CDR3 nucleotides: TGTGCCAGCAGCTTATCCGGACAGATTGCTGGAAACACCATATATTTT. Translating it yields CASSLSGQIAGNTIYF.

This clone turned up a few times. The chain links TRBV28 to TRBJ1-3; the D is unclear. Germline V gene data show CDR1 as MDHEN and CDR2 as SYDVKM. V lost 2 bases to trimming and J lost 0 bases, with 8 bases between them. The CDR3 contains 15 residues. The CDR3 reads CASSLPPPSGNTIYF. Here the CDR3 DNA reads TGTGCCAGCAGTTTACCGCCTCCCTCTGGAAACACCATATATTTT.

The CDR3 nucleotides are TGTGCCAGCAGCCTGCAATGGGCAGGGGGAAGGGATTCACCCCTCCACTTT. As protein: CASSLQWAGGRDSPLHF. V usage is TRBV5-5 and J usage is TRBJ1-6, with 7 bases aligning to TRBD1. The J segment lost 8 bases and the V segment lost 4 bases, leaving 15 bases of the junction unmatched. The V gene's germline CDR1 is SGHKS and CDR2 YYEKEE (reference sequence). The CDR3 contains 17 residues.

The gene calls are TRBV6-5 and TRBJ2-7; 9 bases match TRBD2. CDR1 and CDR2 from the germline V gene are MNHEY and SVGAGI. The CDR3 is made up of 15 amino acids. V dropped 8 bases and J dropped 2; count of bases not matched to a gene: 10. This CDR3 is CASVALAGDAYEQYF. In nucleotides, the CDR3 is TGTGCCAGCGTCGCCTTAGCGGGAGATGCCTACGAGCAGTACTTC.

This clone was detected a few times. This sequence joins TRBV2 and TRBJ2-1, with 8 bases identical to TRBD2. This CDR3 is 14 amino acids long. The trim removed 2 bases at V and 5 bases at J, leaving 2 bases unmatched. Germline-derived CDR1 and CDR2 are SNHLY and FYNNEI. CDR3 residues: CASSEWTSHNEQFF. In nucleotides, the CDR3 is TGTGCCAGCAGTGAATGGACTAGCCACAATGAGCAGTTCTTC. Together with reference TRBV2 and TRBJ2-1, the CDR3 gives the full variable domain: EPEVTQTPSHQVTQMGQEVILRCVPISNHLYFYWYRQILGQKVEFLVSFYNNEISEKSEIFDDQFSVERPDGSNFTLKIRSTKLEDSAMYFCASSEWTSHNEQFFGPGTRLTVL.

The chain couples TRBV19 to TRBJ1-5, with D tentatively TRBD1 (5 bases). Looked up from germline, CDR1 is LNHDA and CDR2 is SQIVND (reference sequence). The CDR3 spans 13 residues. The germline V and J ends were trimmed by 7 bases and 3 bases, with 10 bases remaining between them. CDR3 nucleotides: TGTGCCAGTAATGAACAGGTCAATCAGCCCCAGCATTTT. Translated: CASNEQVNQPQHF. Supplemented by reference TRBV19 and TRBJ1-5, the full variable domain reads DGGITQSPKYLFRKEGQNVTLSCEQNLNHDAMYWYRQDPGQGLRLIYYSQIVNDFQKGDIAEGYSVSREKKESFPLTVTSAQKNPTAFYLCASNEQVNQPQHFGDGTRLSIL.

V and J are TRBV18 and TRBJ1-1; 11 bases line up with TRBD1. CDR1 KGHSH and CDR2 LQKENI come from the germline V gene. The CDR3 totals 16 residues. V gave up 2 bases and J gave up 4 bases; unmatched junction bases: 6. CDR3 coding DNA: TGTGCCAGCTCACCAACCAGGACAGGGGGCCCCACTGAAGCTTTCTTT. Its translation is CASSPTRTGGPTEAFF.

This rearrangement joins TRBV10-3 to TRBJ1-1; possibly TRBD1 for D (5 bases). Germline CDR1 reads ENHRY; CDR2 reads SYGVKD. The V end was cut by 0 bases, the J end by 5 bases, with 13 bases between. The CDR3 sequence is 15 residues long. CDR3 bases: TGTGCCATCAGTGAGTCCCAGACTGGGGGGACTGAAGCTTTCTTT. This translates into CAISESQTGGTEAFF.

The rearrangement joins TRBV10-1 to TRBJ1-1, with D hard to call. This CDR3 is 13 amino acids long. The V gene's germline CDR1 is WNHNN and CDR2 SYGVQD (reference sequence). V was shortened by 5 bases and J by 1 base, with 8 bases between the two germline ends. The CDR3 nucleotides are TGCGCCAGCAGTCCCATGGGGAACACTGAAGCTTTCTTT. Its translation is CASSPMGNTEAFF.

This sequence joins TRBV19 and TRBJ1-1, with 9 bases that match TRBD1. Germline V lookup: CDR1 LNHDA, CDR2 SQIVND (reference sequence). V dropped 6 bases and J dropped 4; count of bases not matched to a gene: 6. The CDR3 is 14 residues long. CDR3 DNA sequence: TGTGCCAGTAGGGGGGACAGGGATGGCACTGAAGCTTTCTTT. It yields the protein CASRGDRDGTEAFF.

This chain connects TRBV6-4 to TRBJ1-2, with D perhaps matching TRBD1 (5 bases). The CDR3 runs 13 residues. Germline V gives CDR1 MRHNA, CDR2 SNTAGT. V was shortened by 8 bases and J by 7 bases, with 17 bases between the two germline ends. In nucleotides, the CDR3 is TGTGCCAGCTCGCGAGAGGGAACAGGTGGCTACACCTTC. It specifies CASSREGTGGYTF.